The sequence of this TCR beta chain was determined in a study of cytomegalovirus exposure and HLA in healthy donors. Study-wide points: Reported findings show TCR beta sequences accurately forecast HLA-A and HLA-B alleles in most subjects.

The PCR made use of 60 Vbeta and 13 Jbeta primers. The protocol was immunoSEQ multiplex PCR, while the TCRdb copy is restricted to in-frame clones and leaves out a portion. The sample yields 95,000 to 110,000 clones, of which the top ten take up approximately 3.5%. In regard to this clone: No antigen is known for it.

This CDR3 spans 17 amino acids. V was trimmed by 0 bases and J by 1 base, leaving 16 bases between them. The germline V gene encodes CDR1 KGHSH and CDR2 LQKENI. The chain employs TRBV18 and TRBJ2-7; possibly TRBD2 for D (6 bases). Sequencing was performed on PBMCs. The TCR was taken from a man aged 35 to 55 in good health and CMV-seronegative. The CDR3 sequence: CASSPPWMGAGSYEQYF. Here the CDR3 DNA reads TGTGCCAGCTCACCACCTTGGATGGGAGCGGGTTCCTACGAGCAGTACTTC. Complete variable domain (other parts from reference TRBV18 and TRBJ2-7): NAGVMQNPRHLVRRRGQEARLRCSPMKGHSHVYWYRQLPEEGLKFMVYLQKENIIDESGMPKERFSAEFPKEGPSILRIQQVVRGDSAAYFCASSPPWMGAGSYEQYFGPGTRLTVT.